These 28 T cell receptor beta chains were sequenced from one sample in a study of T-cell reconstitution after alpha-beta-depleted transplantation in children. Unique molecular identifiers were incorporated when the TCRbeta library was constructed. MiXCR, applied by TCRdb to the PCR reads, yields one record per CDR3 protein. The profile covers just over 950,000 distinct CDR3 sequences, with roughly 29% appearing a single time and 28% taken by the ten largest. The input for sequencing was PBMCs, mostly from graft donor cells, taken 360 days after TCRalphabeta/CD19-depleted stem cell transplant. These receptors came from a boy under two years old who had a stem cell transplant for SCID, so the T cells may come from the graft donor.

The chain employs TRBV5-5 and TRBJ1-6; D is ambiguous. Germline V gene sequence: CDR1 SGHKS, CDR2 YYEKEE (reference sequence). This CDR3 is 11 amino acids long. Trimming shortened V by 4 bases and J by 11 bases, and 7 bases separated the two germline ends. The CDR3 here is CASSPAPPLHF. CDR3 nucleotide sequence: TGTGCCAGCAGCCCAGCCCCACCCCTCCACTTT.

The rearrangement joins TRBV2 to TRBJ2-3; no firm D call. Germline V gene lookup returns CDR1 SNHLY and CDR2 FYNNEI. Trimming took 9 bases from V and 2 from J, leaving 9 bases between them. The CDR3 loop spans 12 amino acids. CDR3 region: CARTTPTDTQYF. The CDR3 DNA is TGTGCCAGGACCACACCCACAGATACGCAGTATTTT.

This clonotype was seen a few times. The rearrangement joins TRBV4-3 to TRBJ1-2; 7 nucleotides align to TRBD1. Per the germline V gene, CDR1 is LGHNA and CDR2 is YSLEER. Trimming removed 1 base from V and 4 bases from J; junction bases left unmatched: 6. This CDR3 comprises 15 residues. The CDR3 loop is CASSQGDSGPYGYTF. The CDR3 nucleotides are TGCGCCAGCAGCCAAGGGGACAGCGGCCCCTATGGCTACACCTTC.

The chain employs TRBV10-3 and TRBJ1-1, with 8 bases identical to TRBD1. Germline loops: CDR1 ENHRY, CDR2 SYGVKD. Trimming took 9 bases from V and 1 from J; bases not matched to a gene: 10. CDR3 length equals 15 residues. CDR3 in DNA: TGTGCCATTGGGGGGTCGACAGGGGCGAACACTGAAGCTTTCTTT. Its protein product is CAIGGSTGANTEAFF.

With respect to this clonotype: No conserved phenylalanine or tryptophan ends this CDR3, so it is likely a read error. The V gene is TRBV12-3 or TRBV12-4, the J gene TRBJ2-5; D call uncertain. The ends were cut back, 5 bases at V and 2 bases at J, with 3 bases in the middle. The CDR3 runs 11 residues. CDR3 bases: TGTGCCAGCAGTATACAAGAGACCCAGTACATC. Encoded protein: CASSIQETQYI.

The V and J genes are TRBV5-4 and TRBJ2-3; TRBD1 is a possible D gene (5 bases). CDR1 and CDR2 from the germline V gene are SGHNT and YYREEE (reference sequence). The CDR3 is 16 residues long. The V and J ends lost 1 base and 0 bases respectively, with 12 bases between them. Here the CDR3 DNA reads TGTGCCAGCAGCTTGTCGGCAGGGATCAGCACAGATACGCAGTATTTT. It specifies CASSLSAGISTDTQYF.

This clonotype was recorded a few times. V is TRBV9 and J is TRBJ2-5, with 8 bases lining up with TRBD1. The length of the CDR3 is 16 residues. V dropped 3 bases and J dropped 0; count of bases not matched to a gene: 7. Per germline, CDR1 SGDLS and CDR2 YYNGEE. The chain's CDR3 is CASSARDRSHQETQYF. For the CDR3, the DNA is TGTGCCAGCAGCGCCCGGGACAGGAGTCACCAAGAGACCCAGTACTTC.

The gene calls are TRBV9 and TRBJ2-3; D gene unclear. Trimming cost V 0 bases and J 6 bases, with 14 bases left between them. Germline V gene data show CDR1 as SGDLS and CDR2 as YYNGEE. The CDR3 consists of 15 residues. This chain's CDR3 is CASSVALIDPDTQYF. CDR3 sequence (DNA): TGTGCCAGCAGCGTAGCCCTAATAGACCCGGATACGCAGTATTTT.

This clonotype occurred a few times. The chain is built from TRBV6-5 and TRBJ2-1; 12 positions agree with TRBD2. The CDR3 runs 16 residues. Germline V gene data show CDR1 as MNHEY and CDR2 as SVGAGI. The J segment lost 7 bases and the V segment lost 4 bases, leaving 8 bases of the junction unmatched. The CDR3 coding sequence is TGTGCCAGCAGTTCGCCGCGGACTAGCGGGGTTAATGAGCAGTTCTTC. Amino acids: CASSSPRTSGVNEQFF.

This clonotype was observed a handful of times. The V and J genes are TRBV5-1 and TRBJ2-5, with 9 bases fitting TRBD2. The CDR3 sequence is 15 residues long. Losses at the gene ends were 4 bases for V and 3 bases for J; bases not matched to a gene: 7. Germline V CDR1 and CDR2: SGHRS, YFSETQ. The CDR3 sequence: CASSRGGADEETQYF. The DNA of the CDR3 is TGCGCCAGCAGCCGCGGGGGGGCAGATGAAGAGACCCAGTACTTC.

The CDR3 reads CSAPDGGDYSTDTQYF. The CDR3 DNA reads TGCAGTGCTCCTGACGGCGGGGACTATAGCACAGATACGCAGTATTTT. The V call is TRBV20-1, the J call TRBJ2-3; TRBD2 agrees at 7 bases. J gave up 0 bases and V 5 bases, and 11 bases lay outside the gene matches. This CDR3 region has 16 residues. The germline V gene has CDR1 DFQATT and CDR2 SNEGSKA (reference sequence).

This clonotype was picked up a small number of times. The chain employs TRBV4-1 and TRBJ2-1, with TRBD1 matching 7 bases. J gave up 6 bases and V 4 bases, and 9 bases lay outside the gene matches. This CDR3 is built from 15 residues. CDR1 is MGHRA, CDR2 YSYEKL, per germline. DNA for the CDR3: TGCGCCAGCAGCCCAGAAGTCAACAGGGGCAATGAGCAGTTCTTC. Its protein product is CASSPEVNRGNEQFF.

This chain links TRBV28 with TRBJ1-5, with D tentatively TRBD1 (5 bases). The CDR3 covers 16 residues. Germline CDR1 is MDHEN and CDR2 is SYDVKM. The V end lost 1 base, the J end lost 2 bases, and 12 bases lay between the germline ends. CDR3 residues: CASSLYRGGGNQPQHF. CDR3 coding DNA: TGTGCCAGCAGTTTATATCGGGGAGGGGGCAATCAGCCCCAGCATTTT.

In its sample, this clonotype was seen once. This chain uses TRBV5-1 with TRBJ2-7; no clear D. Trimming stripped 1 base from V and 3 bases from J, with 11 bases between. There are 14 residues in the CDR3. The germline V gene has CDR1 SGHRS and CDR2 YFSETQ. CDR3: CASSLYRSGYEQYF. As DNA, the CDR3 is TGCGCCAGCAGCTTGTATAGGTCCGGCTACGAGCAGTACTTC.

The chain recombines TRBV2 with TRBJ2-2, with D perhaps TRBD1 or TRBD2 (6 bases each). V lost 4 bases and J lost 4, with 13 bases in between. Germline values: CDR1 SNHLY, CDR2 FYNNEI. The CDR3 is made up of 15 amino acids. As DNA, the CDR3 is TGTGCCAGCAGTGTGGAGGGGGGCCTCACCGGGGAGCTGTTTTTT. Translation gives CASSVEGGLTGELFF.

Regarding this clonotype: This may come from a read error, since a much larger clone is one base off. The chain carries TRBV3-1 and TRBJ2-2; TRBD2 is a possible D gene (6 bases). This CDR3 region has 14 residues. With 0 bases removed from V and 6 bases from J, the gap between germline ends came to 8 bases. Per germline, CDR1 LGHDT and CDR2 YNNKEL (reference sequence). The CDR3 DNA sequence: TGTGCCAGCAGCCAAGATCCGGGGGCCGGGGAGCTGTTTTTT. Its translation is CASSQDPGAGELFF.

The chain links TRBV29-1 to TRBJ1-2, with TRBD1 identical over 8 bases. V shed 6 bases and J 8 bases; nucleotides not matched to a gene: 11. The CDR3 extends over 13 amino acids. Germline V gene sequence: CDR1 SQVTM, CDR2 ANQGSEA. The CDR3 coding sequence is TGCAGCGTCGACAGGGGCCCGGTTGAAGGCTACACCTTC. It encodes CSVDRGPVEGYTF.

In nucleotides, the CDR3 is TGCGCCAGCAGCCAAGTTCCGGGACAGATGAACACTGAAGCTTTCTTT. It encodes CASSQVPGQMNTEAFF. The chain carries TRBV4-1 and TRBJ1-1; 7 bases map to TRBD1. The CDR3 is 16 residues long. The V segment lost 1 base and the J segment 0 bases; nucleotides outside the gene matches: 5. The germline CDR1 and CDR2 sequences are MGHRA and YSYEKL.

This clonotype appeared a few times. The chain employs TRBV5-1 and TRBJ2-1, with D perhaps TRBD1 (6 bases). This CDR3 has 15 residues. V lost 4 bases, J lost 2 bases, and 13 bases lay in between. Germline values: CDR1 SGHRS, CDR2 YFSETQ. The CDR3 coding sequence is TGCGCCAGCAGCCTAAACAGGGTTACCTACAATGAGCAGTTCTTC. Its translation: CASSLNRVTYNEQFF.

The chain employs TRBV3-1 and TRBJ2-5, with 7 bases matching TRBD1. CDR3 size: 14 residues. V shed 5 bases and J 3 bases; nucleotides not matched to a gene: 6. Germline V gene lookup returns CDR1 LGHDT and CDR2 YNNKEL (reference sequence). CDR3 sequence: CASSSPGQKETQYF. The CDR3 DNA is TGTGCCAGCAGCTCCCCGGGACAGAAAGAGACCCAGTACTTC.

The V gene is TRBV18, the J gene TRBJ2-1; 8 bases match TRBD1. In germline, CDR1 is KGHSH, CDR2 LQKENI. This CDR3 comprises 16 residues. J lost 2 bases, V lost 5 bases, and 8 bases had no gene match. DNA of the CDR3: TGTGCCAGCTCATCGCTGACAGGGGCCACCTACAATGAGCAGTTCTTC. This gives the protein CASSSLTGATYNEQFF.

The chain has TRBV28 and TRBJ1-2; no definite D call. Looked up from germline, CDR1 is MDHEN and CDR2 is SYDVKM. V was trimmed by 5 bases and J by 8 bases, leaving 15 bases between them. The CDR3 loop spans 13 amino acids. The CDR3 bases are TGTGCCAGCAGTCCTGTGGCGCCTTTAGGCTACACCTTC. This encodes CASSPVAPLGYTF.

The V call is TRBV4-3, the J call TRBJ2-7; D call uncertain. Trimming cost V 1 base and J 6 bases, with 13 bases left between them. Germline CDR1 is LGHNA and CDR2 is YSLEER. The CDR3 extends over 14 amino acids. The CDR3 nucleotides read TGCGCCAGCAGCCAAGGCTTGTTACTTGGCGAGCAGTACTTC. Residues: CASSQGLLLGEQYF.

The chain couples TRBV5-1 to TRBJ1-2; perhaps TRBD1 as D (5 bases). Germline assignment: CDR1 SGHRS and CDR2 YFSETQ. The V and J ends lost 0 bases and 3 bases respectively, with 9 bases between them. The CDR3 consists of 14 residues. CDR3 sequence (DNA): TGCGCCAGCAGCTTGGCAGGGATCGACTATGGCTACACCTTC. Translated: CASSLAGIDYGYTF. Together with reference TRBV5-1 and TRBJ1-2, the CDR3 gives the full variable domain: KAGVTQTPRYLIKTRGQQVTLSCSPISGHRSVSWYQQTPGQGLQFLFEYFSETQRNKGNFPGRFSGRQFSNSRSEMNVSTLELGDSALYLCASSLAGIDYGYTFGSGTRLTVV.

This clonotype was detected a few times. This chain connects TRBV5-6 to TRBJ1-6, with D possibly being TRBD1 (5 bases). The CDR3 sequence is 17 residues long. Looked up from germline, CDR1 is SGHDT and CDR2 is YYEEEE. The V gene lost 6 bases and the J gene lost 7 bases, with 23 bases spanning the gap. CDR3: CASNFGVRGAGNSPLHF. Here the CDR3 DNA reads TGTGCCAGCAATTTCGGTGTGCGGGGCGCAGGGAATTCACCCCTCCACTTT.

V is TRBV5-1 and J is TRBJ2-5, with 8 nucleotides matching TRBD2. This CDR3 is 15 amino acids long. The V gene end was trimmed by 0 bases and the J gene end by 5 bases; junction bases not matched to a gene: 6. Germline assignment: CDR1 SGHRS and CDR2 YFSETQ. CDR3 nucleotides: TGCGCCAGCAGCTTGGTAGTCAGCGGGGGTGAGACCCAGTACTTC. The encoded protein is CASSLVVSGGETQYF.

The chain is built from TRBV4-3 and TRBJ1-1; D gene uncertain. The ends were cut back, 0 bases at V and 4 bases at J, with 12 bases in the middle. CDR3 size: 15 residues. The germline V gene encodes CDR1 LGHNA and CDR2 YSLEER. The CDR3 DNA reads TGCGCCAGCAGCCAAGATGCGGGAACGGGCACTGAAGCTTTCTTT. It specifies CASSQDAGTGTEAFF.

This clonotype came up once. The V gene is TRBV7-6, the J gene TRBJ2-1; D perhaps matches TRBD1 (6 bases). V shed 2 bases and J shed 5 bases, with 13 bases lying between them. CDR1 and CDR2 (germline): SGHVS, FNYEAQ. This CDR3 contains 15 residues. The CDR3 reads CASSLYDTGNNEQFF. Here the CDR3 DNA reads TGTGCCAGCAGCTTATATGATACAGGGAACAATGAGCAGTTCTTC.